This T cell receptor (beta chain) was sequenced for a study of beta chain features in type 1 diabetes. Study results and caveats: Type 1 diabetes patients showed a moderate but significant shortening of TCRB CDR3s in all four CD4+ subsets.

This clone occurred a few times. Its target is unknown. cDNA synthesis used the whole RNA isolate, giving expressed TCRB sequences. Clones were sequenced by immunoSEQ multiplex PCR, and TCRdb holds only the in-frame ones, with some missing. The profile shows 300,000 to 400,000 clones, around 13% of them singletons. The specimen sequenced was naive CD4+ T cells from blood. The receptor was derived from a young man in good health.

CDR3 nucleotides: TGTGCCAGCAGCGTAGTGGTAGCGTCCTACAATGAGCAGTTCTTC. It is translated as CASSVVVASYNEQFF. This chain uses TRBV9 with TRBJ2-1; tentatively, D is TRBD2 (5 bases). V lost 0 bases to trimming and J lost 1 base, with 8 bases between them. Looked up from germline, CDR1 is SGDLS and CDR2 is YYNGEE. The CDR3 loop spans 15 amino acids. Full variable domain (outside the CDR3, taken from reference TRBV9 and TRBJ2-1): DSGVTQTPKHLITATGQRVTLRCSPRSGDLSVYWYQQSLDQGLQFLIQYYNGEERAKGNILERFSAQQFPDLHSELNLSSLELGDSALYFCASSVVVASYNEQFFGPGTRLTVL.